The source of this T cell receptor (beta chain) is a study of cytomegalovirus exposure and HLA in healthy donors. Broader study findings: Association of roughly 17,000 TCR beta sequences with HLA alleles was found at 0.05 false discovery rate in a later analysis. Three chains tied to CMV proved CMV antigen-specific in vitro.

CDR1 is SGHTA and CDR2 is FQGNSA in the germline V gene. With 3 bases clipped from V and 2 bases from J, the junction kept 6 bases outside the gene matches. The CDR3 length is 15 residues. 60 Vbeta and 13 Jbeta primers were used in PCR. Sequencing used immunoSEQ multiplex PCR; TCRdb keeps in-frame clones, though not all of them. This sample has a few hundred thousand clones, with approximately 80% found just once. Comments on this clone: What it binds is not known.

This rearrangement joins TRBV7-2 to TRBJ1-2; the match to TRBD1 covers 7 bases. The specimen sequenced was PBMCs. The receptor was isolated from a girl aged 5 to 17 in good health and CMV-seronegative. Written as DNA, the CDR3 is TGTGCCAGCAGCTTTGGACAGGAAAGGAACTATGGCTACACCTTC. Residues: CASSFGQERNYGYTF.